A single sample is the source of the 5 T cell receptor beta chains below, sequenced in a study of cytotoxic CD8 clonotypes in ibrutinib-treated CLL (dated by TCRdb to the early 2020s). Library preparation was by the immunoSEQ multiplex PCR assay. Drawn from immuneACCESS, this table holds only the in-frame rearrangements with V and J called that TCRdb kept. Clones are partly lost; checked studies trace under half to an unresolved V gene and leave the rest unexplained. This sample is represented by about 160,000 clones; 81% of them were singletons. Around 2.1% of the sample belongs to the ten largest clones. The time point label, as the study defines it: 12 to 13 months on ibrutinib. The sequencing used PBMCs, collected after 12 months of ibrutinib treatment. The source is a human donor with chronic lymphocytic leukemia.

The CDR3, as DNA: TGCGCCAGCAAGCGCGCCACCAACAGGGTGGCGGCTTTCTTT. It specifies CASKRATNRVAAFF. This sequence joins TRBV5-1 and TRBJ1-1; a weak D match, TRBD1 (6 bases). The CDR3 loop spans 14 amino acids. Trimming removed 6 bases from V and 11 bases from J, with 23 bases in between. The V gene's germline CDR1 is SGHRS and CDR2 YFSETQ.

The V and J genes are TRBV19 and TRBJ1-1, with D possibly matching TRBD1 (6 bases). Trimming took off 7 bases at V and 4 bases at J, with 13 bases between the two ends. The germline gives CDR1 LNHDA, CDR2 SQIVND (reference sequence). This CDR3 region has 13 residues. The CDR3 nucleotides are TGTGCCAGTACCCCTCGACAGGCCACTGAAGCTTTCTTT. This gives the protein CASTPRQATEAFF.

CDR3 residues: CASSESAAGAFIYTF. The CDR3 DNA reads TGTGCCAGCAGCGAGAGCGCGGCAGGGGCCTTTATATACACCTTC. This chain joins TRBV9 and TRBJ1-2; D might be TRBD1 (6 bases). CDR1 and CDR2 from the germline V gene are SGDLS and YYNGEE. The CDR3 is 15 residues long. V was shortened by 3 bases and J by 11 bases, with 23 bases between the two germline ends.

A single count supports this clone. The chain uses TRBV5-8 and TRBJ2-3; tentatively, D is TRBD2 (5 bases). The germline gives CDR1 SGHTS, CDR2 YDEGEE. With 0 bases removed from V and 2 bases from J, the gap between germline ends came to 13 bases. The CDR3 sequence is 16 residues long. Here the CDR3 reads CASSLASGGVTDTQYF. The CDR3 coding sequence is TGTGCCAGCAGCTTGGCGTCAGGAGGTGTCACAGATACGCAGTATTTT.

As to this clone: This specimen includes other DNA sequences encoding the same CDR3. The gene calls are TRBV7-2 and TRBJ2-7; 7 bases map to TRBD1. The CDR3 loop spans 15 amino acids. CDR1 is SGHTA, CDR2 FQGNSA, per germline. J lost 2 bases, V lost 1 base, and 5 bases had no gene match. This chain's CDR3 is CASSLEGQGAYEQYF. In nucleotides, the CDR3 is TGTGCCAGCAGCTTAGAGGGCCAGGGGGCCTACGAGCAGTACTTC.